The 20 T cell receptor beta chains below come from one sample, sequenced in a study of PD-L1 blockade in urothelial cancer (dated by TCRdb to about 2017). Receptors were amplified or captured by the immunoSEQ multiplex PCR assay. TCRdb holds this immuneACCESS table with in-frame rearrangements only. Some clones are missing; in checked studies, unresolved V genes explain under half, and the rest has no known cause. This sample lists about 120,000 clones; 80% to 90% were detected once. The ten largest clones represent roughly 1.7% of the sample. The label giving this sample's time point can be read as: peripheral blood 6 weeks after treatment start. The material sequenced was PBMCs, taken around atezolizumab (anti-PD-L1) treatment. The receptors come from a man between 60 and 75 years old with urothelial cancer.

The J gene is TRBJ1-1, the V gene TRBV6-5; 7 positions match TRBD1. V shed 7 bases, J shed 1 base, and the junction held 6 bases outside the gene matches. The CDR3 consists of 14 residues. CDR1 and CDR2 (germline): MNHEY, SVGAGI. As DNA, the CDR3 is TGTGCCAGCACCAAGAGGGACAGGAACACTGAAGCTTTCTTT. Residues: CASTKRDRNTEAFF.

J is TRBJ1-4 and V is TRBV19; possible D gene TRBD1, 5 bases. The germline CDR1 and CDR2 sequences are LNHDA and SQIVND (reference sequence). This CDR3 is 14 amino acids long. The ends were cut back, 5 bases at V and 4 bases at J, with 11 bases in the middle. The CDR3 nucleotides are TGTGCCAGTAGTCAGGGCACCGGTAATGAAAAACTGTTTTTT. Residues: CASSQGTGNEKLFF. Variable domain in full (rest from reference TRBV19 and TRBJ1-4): DGGITQSPKYLFRKEGQNVTLSCEQNLNHDAMYWYRQDPGQGLRLIYYSQIVNDFQKGDIAEGYSVSREKKESFPLTVTSAQKNPTAFYLCASSQGTGNEKLFFGSGTQLSVL.

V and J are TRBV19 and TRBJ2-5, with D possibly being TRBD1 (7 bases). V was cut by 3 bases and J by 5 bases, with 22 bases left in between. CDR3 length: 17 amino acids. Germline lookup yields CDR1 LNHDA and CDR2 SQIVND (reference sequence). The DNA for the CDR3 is TGTGCCAGTAGTATGGCCCGCGGCAGGGGGGTCGGGGAGACCCAGTACTTC. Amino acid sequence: CASSMARGRGVGETQYF.

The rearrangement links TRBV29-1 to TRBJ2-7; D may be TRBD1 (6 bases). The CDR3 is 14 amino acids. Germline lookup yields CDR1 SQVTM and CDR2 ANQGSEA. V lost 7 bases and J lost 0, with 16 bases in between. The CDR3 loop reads CSASGTSSSYEQYF. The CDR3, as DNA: TGCAGCGCTTCAGGGACATCGAGCTCCTACGAGCAGTACTTC.

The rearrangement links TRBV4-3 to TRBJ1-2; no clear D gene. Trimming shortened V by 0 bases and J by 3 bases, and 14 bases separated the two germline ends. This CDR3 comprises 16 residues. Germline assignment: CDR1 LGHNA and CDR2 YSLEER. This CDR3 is CASSQDSRARDYGYTF. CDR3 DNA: TGCGCCAGCAGCCAAGATTCCAGAGCGCGGGACTATGGCTACACCTTC.

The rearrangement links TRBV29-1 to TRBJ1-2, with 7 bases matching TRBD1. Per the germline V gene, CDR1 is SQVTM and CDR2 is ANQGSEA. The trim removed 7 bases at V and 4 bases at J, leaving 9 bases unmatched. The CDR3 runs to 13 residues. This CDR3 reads CSAQTGLAYGYTF. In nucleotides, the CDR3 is TGCAGCGCCCAGACAGGGCTGGCCTATGGCTACACCTTC.

CDR3 coding DNA: TGTGCCAGCAGCGCCCGAGGGGGTCGCGAAAAACTGTTTTTT. This translates into CASSARGGREKLFF. The chain is built from TRBV9 and TRBJ1-4; perhaps TRBD1 as D (6 bases). CDR3 length: 14 residues. Germline values: CDR1 SGDLS, CDR2 YYNGEE. The V end lost 3 bases, the J end lost 8 bases, and 14 bases lay between the germline ends.

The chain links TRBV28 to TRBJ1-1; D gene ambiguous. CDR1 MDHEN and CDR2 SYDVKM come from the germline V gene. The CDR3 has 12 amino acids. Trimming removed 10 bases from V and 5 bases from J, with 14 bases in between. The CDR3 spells CATGGRRTEAFF. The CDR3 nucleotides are TGTGCCACCGGTGGGAGGAGGACTGAAGCTTTCTTT.

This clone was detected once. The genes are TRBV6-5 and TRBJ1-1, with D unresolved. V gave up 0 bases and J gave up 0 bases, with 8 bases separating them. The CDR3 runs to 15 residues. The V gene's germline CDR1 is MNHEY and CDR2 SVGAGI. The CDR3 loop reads CASSYSESVNTEAFF. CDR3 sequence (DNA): TGTGCCAGCAGTTACTCGGAGTCGGTGAACACTGAAGCTTTCTTT.

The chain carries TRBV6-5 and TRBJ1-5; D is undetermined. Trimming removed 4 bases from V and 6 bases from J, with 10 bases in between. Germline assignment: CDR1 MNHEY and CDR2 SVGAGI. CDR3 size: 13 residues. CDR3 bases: TGTGCCAGCAGTTCTCCACCGGGTCAGCCCCAGCATTTT. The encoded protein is CASSSPPGQPQHF.

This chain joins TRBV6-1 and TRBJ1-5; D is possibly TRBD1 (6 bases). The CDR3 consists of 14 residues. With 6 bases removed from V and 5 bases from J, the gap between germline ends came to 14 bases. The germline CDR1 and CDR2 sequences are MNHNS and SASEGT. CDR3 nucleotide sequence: TGTGCCAGCAGGGTCGGCAGGGGAGATCAGCCCCAGCATTTT. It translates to CASRVGRGDQPQHF.

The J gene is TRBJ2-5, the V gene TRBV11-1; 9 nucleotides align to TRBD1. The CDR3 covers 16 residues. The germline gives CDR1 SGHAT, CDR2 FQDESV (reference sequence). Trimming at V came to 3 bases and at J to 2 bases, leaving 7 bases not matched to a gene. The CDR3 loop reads CASSFSGTGLQETQYF. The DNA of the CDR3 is TGTGCCAGCAGCTTCAGCGGGACAGGGTTGCAAGAGACCCAGTACTTC.

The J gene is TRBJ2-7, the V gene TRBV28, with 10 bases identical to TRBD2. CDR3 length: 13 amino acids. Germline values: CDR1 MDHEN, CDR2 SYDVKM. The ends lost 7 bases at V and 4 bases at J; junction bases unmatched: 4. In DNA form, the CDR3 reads TGTGCCAGCATCGGGACTAGCGCTTACGAGCAGTACTTC. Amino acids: CASIGTSAYEQYF.

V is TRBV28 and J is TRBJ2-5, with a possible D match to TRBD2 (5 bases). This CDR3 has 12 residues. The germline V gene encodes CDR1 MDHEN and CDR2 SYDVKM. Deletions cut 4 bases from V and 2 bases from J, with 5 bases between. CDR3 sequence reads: CASSSGQETQYF. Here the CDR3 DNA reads TGTGCCAGCAGTTCGGGGCAAGAGACCCAGTACTTC.

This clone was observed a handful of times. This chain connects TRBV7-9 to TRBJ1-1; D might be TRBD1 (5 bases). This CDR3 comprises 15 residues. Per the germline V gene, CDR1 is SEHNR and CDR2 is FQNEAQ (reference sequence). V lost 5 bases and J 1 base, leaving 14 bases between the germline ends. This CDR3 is CASSTEDTANTEAFF. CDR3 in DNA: TGTGCCAGCAGCACTGAGGACACAGCGAACACTGAAGCTTTCTTT.

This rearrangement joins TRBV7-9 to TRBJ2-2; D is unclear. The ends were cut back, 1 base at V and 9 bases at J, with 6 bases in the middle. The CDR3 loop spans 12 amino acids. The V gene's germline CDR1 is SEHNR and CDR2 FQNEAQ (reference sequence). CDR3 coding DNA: TGTGCCAGCAGCTTAGGTGACTGGGAGCTGTTTTTT. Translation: CASSLGDWELFF.

The CDR3 DNA reads TGTGCCAGCAGCCGGGACAGGGAAGAGCAGTACTTC. Translation gives CASSRDREEQYF. This chain connects TRBV5-5 to TRBJ2-7, with 9 nucleotides matching TRBD1. After removal of 4 bases from V and 7 bases from J, the junction contained 3 bases not matched to a gene. CDR1 SGHKS and CDR2 YYEKEE come from the germline V gene (reference sequence). The CDR3 runs to 12 residues.

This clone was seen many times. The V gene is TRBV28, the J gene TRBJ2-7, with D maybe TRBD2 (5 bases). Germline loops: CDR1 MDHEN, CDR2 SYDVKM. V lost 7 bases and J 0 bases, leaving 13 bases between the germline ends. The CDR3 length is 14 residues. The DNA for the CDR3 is TGTGCCAGCATACGAGGGTCTCGCTCCTACGAGCAGTACTTC. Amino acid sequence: CASIRGSRSYEQYF.

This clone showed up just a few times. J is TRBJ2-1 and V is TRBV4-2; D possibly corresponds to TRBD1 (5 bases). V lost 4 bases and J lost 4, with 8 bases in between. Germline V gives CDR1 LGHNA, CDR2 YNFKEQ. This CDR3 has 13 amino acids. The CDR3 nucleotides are TGTGCCAGCAGCCGCCGACAGTACAATGAGCAGTTCTTC. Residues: CASSRRQYNEQFF.

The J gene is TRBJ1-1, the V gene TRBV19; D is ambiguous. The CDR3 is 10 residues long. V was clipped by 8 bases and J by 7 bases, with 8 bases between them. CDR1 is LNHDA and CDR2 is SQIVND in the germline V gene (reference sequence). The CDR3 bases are TGTGCCAGTGGGCGTCATGAAGCTTTCTTT. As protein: CASGRHEAFF.